These 16 T cell receptor beta chains came from one sample sequenced in a study of blood T cells in healthy people across ages. The second PCR ran about 6 to 12 cycles with a sample-barcoded 5' primer and J-beta primers. TCRdb processed the 5' RACE reads anew with MiXCR; each CDR3 protein has one entry. The table records 850,000 to 1,100,000 distinct CDR3 sequences, 35% to 40% of them present only once. The sample consisted of blood. These TCRs come from a man between 18 and 29 years old in good health.

This clonotype appeared a few times. The genes are TRBV7-9 and TRBJ1-4, with a weak D call TRBD1 (6 bases). The CDR3 covers 16 residues. Germline V gives CDR1 SEHNR, CDR2 FQNEAQ (reference sequence). The V and J ends lost 5 bases and 4 bases respectively, with 17 bases between them. The CDR3 nucleotides are TGTGCCAGCAGCCCCAGACCTGCAGGGGATAATGAAAAACTGTTTTTT. Its translation: CASSPRPAGDNEKLFF.

The rearrangement joins TRBV20-1 to TRBJ1-5; D remains unclear. The CDR3 contains 13 residues. V lost 4 bases to trimming and J lost 0 bases, with 7 bases between them. Germline CDR1 is DFQATT and CDR2 is SNEGSKA (reference sequence). In DNA, the CDR3 is TGCAGTGCTACGTTTCATAGCAATCAGCCCCAGCATTTT. It is translated as CSATFHSNQPQHF.

The chain joins TRBV7-8 to TRBJ1-1; a possible D gene is TRBD1 (5 bases). Germline V gene lookup returns CDR1 SGHVS and CDR2 FQNEAQ. V was cut by 5 bases and J by 7 bases, with 11 bases left in between. The CDR3 length is 12 residues. The CDR3 DNA reads TGTGCCAGCAGCCGGGGGGACCGTGAAGCTTTCTTT. Residues: CASSRGDREAFF.

There are a few counts of this clonotype. The chain combines TRBV9 with TRBJ2-5, with D possibly matching TRBD1 (6 bases). Per the germline V gene, CDR1 is SGDLS and CDR2 is YYNGEE. The CDR3 covers 15 residues. The V gene lost 4 bases and the J gene lost 4 bases, with 17 bases spanning the gap. The CDR3 reads CASSIQGSQGETQYF. In DNA form, the CDR3 reads TGTGCCAGCAGCATACAGGGTAGCCAGGGAGAGACCCAGTACTTC.

The chain combines TRBV6-5 with TRBJ1-2; TRBD1 matches 7 bases. Germline V gene lookup returns CDR1 MNHEY and CDR2 SVGAGI. With 6 bases clipped from V and 5 bases from J, the junction kept 6 bases outside the gene matches. This CDR3 comprises 13 residues. The CDR3 region has the DNA TGTGCCAGCAGACAGGGACAGTCATATGGCTACACCTTC. This encodes CASRQGQSYGYTF.

The chain employs TRBV7-2 and TRBJ1-4; D is undetermined. V was cut by 2 bases and J by 5 bases, with 15 bases left in between. CDR3 length: 16 amino acids. The V gene's germline CDR1 is SGHTA and CDR2 FQGNSA. The CDR3: CASSLLISRGNEKLFF. CDR3 sequence (DNA): TGTGCCAGCAGCTTACTCATCTCCCGAGGGAATGAAAAACTGTTTTTT.

This clonotype occurred a few times. This chain connects TRBV6-5 to TRBJ1-5; D possibly corresponds to TRBD1 (5 bases). This CDR3 region has 17 residues. V shed 0 bases and J shed 0 bases, with 12 bases lying between them. Germline V lookup: CDR1 MNHEY, CDR2 SVGAGI. The CDR3 region has the DNA TGTGCCAGCAGTTACTCCCAAGACAGTCATAGCAATCAGCCCCAGCATTTT. This translates into CASSYSQDSHSNQPQHF.

The sample holds a few counts of this clonotype. This chain joins TRBV5-1 and TRBJ1-2, with D unclear. Germline V gives CDR1 SGHRS, CDR2 YFSETQ. The CDR3 spans 13 residues. V dropped 0 bases and J dropped 6 bases, with 9 bases sitting between them. The CDR3 loop reads CASSLGLPDGYTF. CDR3 in DNA: TGCGCCAGCAGCTTGGGGCTCCCCGATGGCTACACCTTC.

The genes are TRBV7-9 and TRBJ1-1, with 10 bases matching TRBD1. The CDR3 runs 16 residues. Per germline, CDR1 SEHNR and CDR2 FQNEAQ (reference sequence). Trimming removed 3 bases from V and 0 bases from J; junction bases left unmatched: 4. CDR3 loop: CASSFRDRGVNTEAFF. CDR3 DNA sequence: TGTGCCAGCAGCTTCCGGGACAGGGGAGTGAACACTGAAGCTTTCTTT.

This clonotype was recorded a few times. The chain employs TRBV6-5 and TRBJ2-1; 9 bases line up with TRBD1. The CDR3 contains 21 residues. Per the germline V gene, CDR1 is MNHEY and CDR2 is SVGAGI. V trimming: 2 bases; J trimming: 5 bases; junction bases outside the gene matches: 22. CDR3 DNA sequence: TGTGCCAGCAGTTACACAAACAACAGGGGGCCCCTATCTGGACTCAACAATGAGCAGTTCTTC. Translation: CASSYTNNRGPLSGLNNEQFF.

About this clonotype itself: Its ends do not fully match the called genes, so a read error is possible. The genes are TRBV24-1 and TRBJ2-1; D is perhaps TRBD1 (6 bases). The CDR3 covers 19 residues. Germline CDR1 and CDR2: KGHDR and SFDVKD. The chain's CDR3 is CAASDTKGKQGRTYNEQFF. For the CDR3, the DNA is TGTGCCGCCAGTGACACGAAAGGGAAACAGGGCCGAACCTACAATGAGCAGTTCTTC.

V gene TRBV5-1 combines with J gene TRBJ1-4; weak D call: TRBD1 (5 bases). CDR1 is SGHRS, CDR2 YFSETQ, per germline. CDR3 size: 16 residues. V was shortened by 0 bases and J by 0 bases, with 9 bases between the two germline ends. The CDR3 loop is CASSLATAATNEKLFF. The DNA of the CDR3 is TGCGCCAGCAGCTTGGCGACAGCTGCAACTAATGAAAAACTGTTTTTT.

The V call is TRBV12-3 or TRBV12-4, the J call TRBJ1-5, with 7 bases that match TRBD1. The CDR3 runs 15 residues. V trimming: 7 bases; J trimming: 6 bases; junction bases outside the gene matches: 12. This CDR3 reads CASTGDSGVIQPQHF. CDR3 nucleotides: TGTGCCAGCACCGGGGACAGCGGCGTGATTCAGCCCCAGCATTTT.

This chain uses TRBV12-3 or TRBV12-4 with TRBJ1-1, with D tentatively TRBD1 (5 bases). The CDR3 spans 14 residues. V lost 4 bases, J lost 3 bases, and 12 bases lay in between. CDR3 coding DNA: TGTGCCAGCAGTTGGGGGGGAGGGGACACTGAAGCTTTCTTT. This encodes CASSWGGGDTEAFF.

The genes are TRBV6-5 and TRBJ1-5; TRBD1 is a possible D gene (6 bases). Trimming removed 5 bases from V and 1 base from J, with 15 bases in between. Germline CDR1 and CDR2: MNHEY and SVGAGI. The CDR3 runs 16 residues. The CDR3 reads CASSPFTGISNQPQHF. The CDR3 region has the DNA TGTGCCAGCAGTCCATTTACAGGGATAAGCAATCAGCCCCAGCATTTT.

The chain carries TRBV20-1 and TRBJ2-3, with D perhaps matching TRBD2 (6 bases). The CDR3 contains 13 residues. The V end was cut by 3 bases, the J end by 5 bases, with 12 bases between. In germline, CDR1 is DFQATT, CDR2 SNEGSKA (reference sequence). As DNA, the CDR3 is TGCAGTGCTAGGGGGGACTGGGGAGATACGCAGTATTTT. Translation: CSARGDWGDTQYF.